This T cell receptor beta chain was identified during a study of T cells in Graves' hyperthyroidism and ophthalmopathy. Study context: The authors collected peripheral blood at initial diagnosis, before any treatment.

Findings and limits, study-wide: Most expanded thyroid clonotypes above 0.001 also appeared in blood. Stable hyperthyroidism was told apart from ophthalmopathy by a model built on 13 V-J features.

Any patient presenting with uncontrolled infection, other autoimmune disease, pregnancy or lactation was left out. The V gene's germline CDR1 is LGHDT and CDR2 YNNKEL (reference sequence). The CDR3 sequence is 12 residues long. Between the trimmed V and J ends, which lost 6 bases and 3 bases, there was a span of 8 bases. The investigators amplified TCR beta CDR3 regions from RNA transcripts. Carried out on the TCR CDR3, a first-round RT-PCR used the HTBI primer set. Using its own MiXCR run on the multiplex PCR reads, TCRdb lists one record per CDR3 protein. The profile shows around 530,000 distinct CDR3 sequences, about a sixth of them singletons. This clonotype was seen at least ten times. The antigen remains undetermined.

The sequence was collected from a young woman with Graves' ophthalmopathy. Material: blood. The chain combines TRBV3-1 with TRBJ2-5; D gene ambiguous. The CDR3 is CASSQTEETQYF. The CDR3 region has the DNA TGTGCCAGCAGTCAGACCGAAGAGACCCAGTACTTC.